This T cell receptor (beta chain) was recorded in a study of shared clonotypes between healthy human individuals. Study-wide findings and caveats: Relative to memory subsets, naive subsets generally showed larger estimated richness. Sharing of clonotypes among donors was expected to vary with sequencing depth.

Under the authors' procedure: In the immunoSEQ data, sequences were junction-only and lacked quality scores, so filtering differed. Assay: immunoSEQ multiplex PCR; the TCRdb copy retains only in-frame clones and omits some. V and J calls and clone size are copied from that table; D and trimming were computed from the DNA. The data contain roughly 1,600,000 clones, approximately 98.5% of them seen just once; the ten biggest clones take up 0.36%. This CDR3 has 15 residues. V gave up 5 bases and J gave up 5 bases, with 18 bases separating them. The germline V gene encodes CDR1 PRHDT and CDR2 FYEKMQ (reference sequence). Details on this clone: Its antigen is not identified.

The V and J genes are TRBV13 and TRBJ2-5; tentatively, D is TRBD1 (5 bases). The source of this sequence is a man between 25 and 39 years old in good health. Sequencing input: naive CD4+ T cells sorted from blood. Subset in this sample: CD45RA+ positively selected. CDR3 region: CASSPRQGSGETQYF. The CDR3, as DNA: TGTGCCAGCAGCCCGCGCCAGGGATCCGGGGAGACCCAGTACTTC. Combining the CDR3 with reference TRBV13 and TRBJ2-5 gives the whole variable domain AAGVIQSPRHLIKEKRETATLKCYPIPRHDTVYWYQQGPGQDPQFLISFYEKMQSDKGSIPDRFSAQQFSDYHSELNMSSLELGDSALYFCASSPRQGSGETQYFGPGTRLLVL.